What follows is one T cell receptor beta chain and its context. Its antigen is undetermined. This entry belongs to a study of cytomegalovirus exposure and HLA in healthy donors. General study points: HLA-A and HLA-B allele assignments for most subjects were reportedly predicted accurately using TCR beta sequences.

Looked up from germline, CDR1 is SGHDT and CDR2 is YYEEEE. The CDR3 is 15 residues long. V lost 5 bases and J 2 bases, leaving 17 bases between the germline ends. Likely unrecorded immune exposures existed in these nominally healthy donors. Vbeta (60) and Jbeta (13) primers were used in the PCR. TCRdb's copy holds only in-frame clones and misses some; the assay was immunoSEQ multiplex PCR. The data hold about 150,000 clones, with 70% to 80% observed a single time. The sample consisted of PBMCs. The TCR was taken from a man aged 30 to 39 in good health and CMV-seronegative. This chain uses TRBV5-6 with TRBJ2-7; maybe TRBD1 (6 bases). This CDR3 reads CASSTPQGSPYEQYF. The CDR3 coding sequence is TGTGCCAGCAGTACCCCACAGGGCTCGCCCTACGAGCAGTACTTC.